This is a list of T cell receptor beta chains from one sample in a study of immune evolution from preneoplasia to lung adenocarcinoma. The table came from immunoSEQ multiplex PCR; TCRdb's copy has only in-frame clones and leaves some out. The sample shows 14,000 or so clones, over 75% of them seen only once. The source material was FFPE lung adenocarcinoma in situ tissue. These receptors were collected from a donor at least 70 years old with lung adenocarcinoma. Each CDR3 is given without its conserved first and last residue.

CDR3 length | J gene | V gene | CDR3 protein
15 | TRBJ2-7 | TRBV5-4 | ASSLGASGRSSYEQY
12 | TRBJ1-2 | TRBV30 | AWSVPSQNVGYT
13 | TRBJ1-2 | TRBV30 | AWSYTGRNPYGYT
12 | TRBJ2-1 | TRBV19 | ASSPDGSPGIQF
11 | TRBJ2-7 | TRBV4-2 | ASSPDNPSKQY
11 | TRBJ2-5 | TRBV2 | ASSELQQETQY
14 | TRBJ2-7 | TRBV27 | ASSSTYGTRYYEQY
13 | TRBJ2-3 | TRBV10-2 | ASSDRLAGTDTQY
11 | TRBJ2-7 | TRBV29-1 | SVALKRDYEQY
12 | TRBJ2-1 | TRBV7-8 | ASSLFTAGEVQF
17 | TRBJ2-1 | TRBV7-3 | ASSPTQSGRAISYNEQF
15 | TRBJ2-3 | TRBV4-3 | ASSQDLPAGSADTQY
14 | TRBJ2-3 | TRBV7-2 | ASSPATGWGTDTQY
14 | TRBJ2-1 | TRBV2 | ASSPITSGAGDEQF
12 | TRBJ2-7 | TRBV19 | ASSGQGRVDEQY
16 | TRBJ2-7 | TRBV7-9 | ASSFRLAGGPQAYEQY
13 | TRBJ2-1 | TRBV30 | AWLNSGRASAEQF
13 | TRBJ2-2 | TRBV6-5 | ASSHRDIWTGELF
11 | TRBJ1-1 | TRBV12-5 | ASGLMGLTEAF
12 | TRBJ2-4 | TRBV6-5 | ASSYSRTQNIQY
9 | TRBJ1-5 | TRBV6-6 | ASSSSQPQH
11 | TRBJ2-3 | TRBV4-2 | ASSQGATDTQY
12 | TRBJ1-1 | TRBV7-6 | ASSLTTGFTEAF
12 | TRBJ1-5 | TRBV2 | ASSEAARNQPQH
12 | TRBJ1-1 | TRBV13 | ASSLQGGRNEAF
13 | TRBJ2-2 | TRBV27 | ASSLDRENTGELF
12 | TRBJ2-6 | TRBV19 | ASSPGSGANVLT
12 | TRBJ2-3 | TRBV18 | ASSPLGVSDTQY
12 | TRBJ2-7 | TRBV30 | AWSEGASSYEQY
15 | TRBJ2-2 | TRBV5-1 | ASSGPWTSGSGGELF
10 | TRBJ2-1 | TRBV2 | ARGTGNNEQF
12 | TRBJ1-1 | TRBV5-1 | ASSTEDRYTEAF
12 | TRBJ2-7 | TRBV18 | ASSSLGNTGEQY
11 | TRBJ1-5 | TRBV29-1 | SVAVIGDQPQH
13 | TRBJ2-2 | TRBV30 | AWSVLGPNTGELF
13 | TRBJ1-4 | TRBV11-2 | ASSLGAEDNEKLF
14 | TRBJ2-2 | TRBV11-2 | ASSLGVAANTGELF
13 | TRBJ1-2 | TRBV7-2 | ASSRDGGTSDGYT
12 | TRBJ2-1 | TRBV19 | ASSIKDAINEQF
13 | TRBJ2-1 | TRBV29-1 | SVALLTSNYNEQF
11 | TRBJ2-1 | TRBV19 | ASSINSEDEQF
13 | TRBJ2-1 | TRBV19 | ASSMTRDKAYEQF